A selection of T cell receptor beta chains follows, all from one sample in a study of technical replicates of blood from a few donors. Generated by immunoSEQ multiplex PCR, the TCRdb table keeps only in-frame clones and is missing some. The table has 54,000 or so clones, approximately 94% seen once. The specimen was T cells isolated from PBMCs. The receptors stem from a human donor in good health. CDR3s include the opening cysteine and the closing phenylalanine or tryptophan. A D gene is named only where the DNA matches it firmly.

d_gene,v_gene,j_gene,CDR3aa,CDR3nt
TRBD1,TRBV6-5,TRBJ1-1,CASSLTSGGGNTEAFF,TGTGCCAGCAGTTTGACCTCAGGGGGTGGGAACACTGAAGCTTTCTTT
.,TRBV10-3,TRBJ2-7,CAISDTTTESYEQYF,TGTGCCATCAGTGATACTACAACGGAAAGCTACGAGCAGTACTTC
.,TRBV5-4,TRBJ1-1,CASSLGGANTEAFF,TGTGCCAGCAGCCTTGGGGGGGCAAACACTGAAGCTTTCTTT
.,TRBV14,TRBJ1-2,CASSQSGYDGYTF,TGTGCCAGCAGCCAATCAGGGTATGATGGCTACACCTTC
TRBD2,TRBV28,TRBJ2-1,CASSLPSSGRAYGNEQFF,TGTGCCAGCAGTTTACCCTCTAGCGGGAGGGCCTATGGCAATGAGCAGTTCTTC
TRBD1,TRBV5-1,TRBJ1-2,CASRQGVHGYTF,TGCGCCAGCCGACAGGGCGTGCATGGCTACACCTTC
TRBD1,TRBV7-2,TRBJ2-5,CASSRWTGPETQYF,TGTGCCAGCAGCCGTTGGACAGGGCCAGAGACCCAGTACTTC
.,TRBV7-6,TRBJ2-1,CASSSARVNEQFF,TGTGCCAGCAGCTCGGCCAGGGTGAATGAGCAGTTCTTC
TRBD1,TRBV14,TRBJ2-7,CASSPGTGTYEQYF,TGTGCCAGCAGCCCCGGGACAGGAACCTACGAGCAGTACTTC
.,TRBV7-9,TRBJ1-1,CASSRGLNTEAFF,TGTGCCAGCAGCAGGGGCCTAAACACTGAAGCTTTCTTT
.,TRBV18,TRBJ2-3,CASSPTPDTQYF,TGTGCCAGCTCACCCACACCAGATACGCAGTATTTT
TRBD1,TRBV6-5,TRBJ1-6,CASRGQYNSPLHF,TGTGCCAGCAGGGGACAGTATAATTCACCCCTCCACTTT
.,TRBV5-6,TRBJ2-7,CASSPRGGTYEQYF,TGTGCCAGCAGCCCGAGGGGCGGGACCTACGAGCAGTACTTC